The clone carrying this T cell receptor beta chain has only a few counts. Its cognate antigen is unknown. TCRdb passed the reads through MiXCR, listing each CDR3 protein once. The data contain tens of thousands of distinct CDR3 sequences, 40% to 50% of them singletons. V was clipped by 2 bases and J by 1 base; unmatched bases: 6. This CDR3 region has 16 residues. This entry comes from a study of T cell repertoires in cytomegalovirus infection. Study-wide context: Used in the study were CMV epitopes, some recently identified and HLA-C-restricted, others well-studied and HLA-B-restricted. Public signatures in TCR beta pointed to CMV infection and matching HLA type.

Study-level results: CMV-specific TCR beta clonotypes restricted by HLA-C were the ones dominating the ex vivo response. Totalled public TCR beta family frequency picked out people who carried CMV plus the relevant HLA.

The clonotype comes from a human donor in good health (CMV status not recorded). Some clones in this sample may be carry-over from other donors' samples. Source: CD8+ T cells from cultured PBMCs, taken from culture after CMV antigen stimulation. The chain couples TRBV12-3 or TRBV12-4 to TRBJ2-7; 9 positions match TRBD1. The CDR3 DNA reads TGTGCCAGCAGTTTAAGCCGGGACAGGGTATCCTACGAGCAGTACTTC. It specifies CASSLSRDRVSYEQYF.